The rows below give T cell receptor beta chains drawn from one sample of a study of identifying expanded T cells in peripheral blood. Data came from immunoSEQ multiplex PCR; TCRdb stores just in-frame clones and leaves some out. The sample has around 85,000 clones, about 89% seen once; the top ten hold around 2.7%. The sample was blood. The receptors originated from a person aged 18-70 years in good health. Both conserved end residues are part of each CDR3. The D gene is left open where the match is weak. A clone size is listed for some rows: how often the clone was seen (once, few, many), or a class if it is expanded.

d_gene	v_gene	j_gene	abundance	CDR3nt	CDR3aa
TRBD2	TRBV7-2	TRBJ2-3	-	TGTGCCAGCAGCTTAGAGGGAGCGGGGGGGCCTCTAGATACGCAGTATTTT	CASSLEGAGGPLDTQYF
-	TRBV12-5	TRBJ2-7	-	TGTGCTAGTGACTCCCCTAGGGCCGAGCAGTACTTC	CASDSPRAEQYF
-	TRBV9	TRBJ1-3	-	TGTGCCAGCAGCGTACAGGGCCCCGACTCTGGAAACACCATATATTTT	CASSVQGPDSGNTIYF
TRBD2	TRBV7-2	TRBJ2-3	once	TGTGCCAGCAGCTGGACTAGCGGCACAGATACGCAGTATTTT	CASSWTSGTDTQYF
-	TRBV5-1	TRBJ2-1	-	TGCGCCAGCAGGGGATCCCAGGAGCAGTTCTTC	CASRGSQEQFF
-	TRBV2	TRBJ2-7	-	TGTGCCACCGATAGGGGGGGCCCTTTCGGGATCTACGAGCAGTACTTC	CATDRGGPFGIYEQYF
-	TRBV7-2	TRBJ1-6	-	TGTGCCAGCAGCCGCTTTATGAGACAGCGTGAAGATTCACCCCTCCACTTT	CASSRFMRQREDSPLHF
-	TRBV18	TRBJ1-3	-	TGTGCCAGCTCAGAGGGCTCTGGAAACACCATATATTTT	CASSEGSGNTIYF
TRBD2	TRBV19	TRBJ2-3	-	TGTGCCAGTAGCAGTCGAAGGTCGGGGGGAGGGGATACGCAGTATTTT	CASSSRRSGGGDTQYF
TRBD2	TRBV7-2	TRBJ2-7	-	TGTGCCAGCAGCTTAGTCCTAGCGGGGGGCTACGAGCAGTACTTC	CASSLVLAGGYEQYF
-	TRBV2	TRBJ2-7	once	TGTGCCAGCATTAACAGGAACTACGAGCAGTACTTC	CASINRNYEQYF
-	TRBV6-5	TRBJ2-3	once	TGTGCCAGCAGTTTCCAGGGGAGCACAGATACGCAGTATTTT	CASSFQGSTDTQYF
-	TRBV27	TRBJ2-7	-	TGTGCCAGCACCGAACGCTGGGGCCGAAACTACGAGCAGTACTTC	CASTERWGRNYEQYF
TRBD1	TRBV5-1	TRBJ1-4	-	TGCGCCAGCACGCGGACAGGGGGTAATGAAAAACTGCTTTTT	CASTRTGGNEKLLF
TRBD1	TRBV25-1	TRBJ2-3	-	TGTGCCAGCAGTGAATTGGGGACAGGGGCTAAACTTCCGGATACGCAGTATTTT	CASSELGTGAKLPDTQYF
TRBD1	TRBV29-1	TRBJ1-1	once	TGCAGCGTGAACAAACCGGGACAGGGTGAAGCTTTCTTT	CSVNKPGQGEAFF
-	TRBV4-3	TRBJ2-3	-	TGCGCCAGCAGCCAAGGCTTAACCAGGGGTCCCACAGATACGCAGTATTTT	CASSQGLTRGPTDTQYF
-	TRBV6-1	TRBJ1-1	-	TGTGCCAGCAGTGCTCGACTGCTGAACACTGAAGCTTTCTTT	CASSARLLNTEAFF
TRBD1	TRBV19	TRBJ1-5	-	TGTGCCAGTAGACCCTGGACAGGGGCTTCAAATCAGCCCCAGCATTTT	CASRPWTGASNQPQHF